The 7 T cell receptor beta chains below all came from one sample that was sequenced in a study of blood T cell repertoires in COVID-19. TCRdb keeps only in-frame clones here, not all; method: immunoSEQ multiplex PCR. The sample holds about 200,000 clones, 85% seen once. Sample: peripheral blood. All receptors derive from a woman of 80 years or more with acute or convalescent COVID-19.

The chain links TRBV5-8 to TRBJ1-4, with 8 bases fitting TRBD1. This CDR3 has 15 amino acids. Germline lookup yields CDR1 SGHTS and CDR2 YDEGEE. J was trimmed by 10 bases and V by 1 base; bases with no gene match: 9. The CDR3 bases are TGTGCCAGCAGCTTGAGGACAGGGAGTCGTGGAAAACTGTTTTTT. Amino acid sequence: CASSLRTGSRGKLFF.

V is TRBV11-2 and J is TRBJ2-1; the match to TRBD2 covers 13 bases. The CDR3 covers 17 residues. Germline trimming cut 5 bases from V and 7 bases from J; bases unmatched to any gene: 11. In germline, CDR1 is SGHAT, CDR2 FQNNGV. This CDR3 reads CASSLYRTSGSVNEQFF. In nucleotides, the CDR3 is TGTGCCAGCAGCCTATACAGGACTAGCGGGAGTGTAAATGAGCAGTTCTTC.

This clone was recorded once. The chain employs TRBV9 and TRBJ1-4; TRBD1 aligns across 9 bases. The CDR3 runs to 17 residues. After removal of 4 bases from V and 11 bases from J, the junction contained 18 bases not matched to a gene. CDR1 is SGDLS and CDR2 is YYNGEE in the germline V gene. CDR3 amino acids: CASSPSPGQGRGEKLFF. CDR3 DNA sequence: TGTGCCAGCAGCCCGTCACCGGGACAGGGCCGAGGTGAGAAACTGTTTTTT.

This clone was detected once. The chain joins TRBV25-1 to TRBJ2-7; 9 bases are shared with TRBD1. Germline values: CDR1 MGHDK, CDR2 SYGVNS. Germline trimming cut 7 bases from V and 1 base from J; bases unmatched to any gene: 8. The CDR3 consists of 15 residues. CDR3 DNA sequence: TGTGCCAGCATCCCAGGACAGGGGTTATCCTACGAGCAGTACTTC. Its translation: CASIPGQGLSYEQYF.

The V gene is TRBV3-1 (or the pseudogene TRBV3-2), the J gene TRBJ2-1; D is perhaps TRBD1 (7 bases). CDR1 LGHDT and CDR2 YNNKEL come from the germline V gene (reference sequence). The CDR3 length is 15 residues. V was pared by 4 bases and J by 8 bases, with 18 bases between. The CDR3 protein is CASSPATTRGDEQFF. CDR3 sequence (DNA): TGTGCCAGCAGCCCCGCGACTACCAGGGGGGATGAGCAGTTCTTC.

The J gene is TRBJ2-2, the V gene TRBV29-1, with 11 bases fitting TRBD2. V shed 4 bases, J shed 7 bases, and the junction held 2 bases outside the gene matches. Germline lookup yields CDR1 SQVTM and CDR2 ANQGSEA. CDR3 length equals 13 residues. In DNA, the CDR3 is TGCAGCGTTGTTGGGACTAGCGGCGGGGAGCTGTTTTTT. Amino acids: CSVVGTSGGELFF.

The chain carries TRBV19 and TRBJ1-5, with 7 bases matching TRBD1. The CDR3 is 14 residues long. The J segment lost 1 base and the V segment lost 3 bases, leaving 0 bases of the junction unmatched. Per germline, CDR1 LNHDA and CDR2 SQIVND (reference sequence). The CDR3 is CASSMTGSNQPQHF. CDR3 DNA sequence: TGTGCCAGTAGTATGACAGGGAGCAATCAGCCCCAGCATTTT.